Below are 12 T cell receptor beta chains sequenced from a single sample in a study of PD-1 and CTLA-4 blockade in melanoma. Assay used: immunoSEQ multiplex PCR; TCRdb lists only in-frame clones, some missing. The sample contains tens of thousands of clones, around 89% of which appear only once. The sequencing used CD8+ T cells from peripheral blood, collected from a patient given anti-PD-1 treatment. The source is a human donor with melanoma.

The CDR3 coding sequence is TGTGCCTCTCTAGGGGACAACTACTCCTACGAGCAGTACTTC. Protein sequence: CASLGDNYSYEQYF. This chain connects TRBV2 to TRBJ2-7; a weak D match, TRBD1 (6 bases). The CDR3 contains 14 residues. V gave up 11 bases and J gave up 0 bases, with 17 bases separating them. CDR1 SNHLY and CDR2 FYNNEI come from the germline V gene.

The J gene is TRBJ1-5, the V gene TRBV28; D not certain. Trimming cost V 6 bases and J 3 bases, with 15 bases left between them. Per germline, CDR1 MDHEN and CDR2 SYDVKM. The CDR3 has 15 residues. In nucleotides, the CDR3 is TGTGCCAGCAGCCCACTCGACACCTTCAATCAGCCCCAGCATTTT. Translation gives CASSPLDTFNQPQHF.

The rearrangement links TRBV4-1 to TRBJ2-1; D is ambiguous. The CDR3 covers 11 residues. Per the germline V gene, CDR1 is MGHRA and CDR2 is YSYEKL. The V gene lost 6 bases and the J gene lost 14 bases, with 14 bases spanning the gap. CDR3 nucleotide sequence: TGCGCCAGCAGTCCTCTCGAGTTTGAGTTCTTC. It encodes CASSPLEFEFF.

Points on this clone: Because the CDR3's place on the DNA is in doubt, the DNA is left out and the CDR3 is given as listed by TCRdb. The chain has TRBV21-1 and TRBJ1-3. TRBV21-1 is termed a pseudogene. The CDR3 sequence runs 14 residues, both termini included. The CDR3 is CASSKVGSGNTIYF.

The V call is TRBV29-1, the J call TRBJ2-5; TRBD1 agrees at 8 bases. Losses at the gene ends were 6 bases for V and 1 base for J; bases not matched to a gene: 10. This CDR3 is built from 15 residues. Germline V lookup: CDR1 SQVTM, CDR2 ANQGSEA. This CDR3 is CSVDPDRVGQETQYF. CDR3 nucleotide sequence: TGCAGCGTAGATCCGGACAGGGTTGGCCAAGAGACCCAGTACTTC.

J is TRBJ1-1 and V is TRBV7-8; TRBD1 is a possible D gene (5 bases). Germline assignment: CDR1 SGHVS and CDR2 FQNEAQ. The CDR3 has 13 residues. Trimming took off 5 bases at V and 3 bases at J, with 10 bases between the two ends. CDR3 bases: TGTGCCAGCAGCCCCTTCAGGGACACTGAAGCTTTCTTT. It encodes CASSPFRDTEAFF. The entire variable domain, with the rest obtained from reference TRBV7-8 and TRBJ1-1, is as follows: GAGVSQSPRYKVAKRGQDVALRCDPISGHVSLFWYQQALGQGPEFLTYFQNEAQLDKSGLPSDRFFAERPEGSVSTLKIQRTQQEDSAVYLCASSPFRDTEAFFGQGTRLTVV.

CDR3 residues: CASSPPKQKYGYTF. CDR3 bases: TGTGCCAGCAGCCCACCAAAACAGAAATATGGCTACACCTTC. This chain joins TRBV7-9 and TRBJ1-2; D is ambiguous. CDR1 SEHNR and CDR2 FQNEAQ come from the germline V gene (reference sequence). The CDR3 has 14 amino acids. Trimming stripped 5 bases from V and 5 bases from J, with 15 bases between.

The chain combines TRBV7-8 with TRBJ1-1; 10 nucleotides agree with TRBD1. Looked up from germline, CDR1 is SGHVS and CDR2 is FQNEAQ. This CDR3 contains 19 residues. Germline trimming cut 3 bases from V and 1 base from J; bases unmatched to any gene: 14. The CDR3 spells CASSFNRDRGRRTNTEAFF. CDR3 nucleotides: TGTGCCAGCAGCTTTAACCGGGACAGGGGCCGACGGACGAACACTGAAGCTTTCTTT.

This clone was seen a few times. The rearrangement joins TRBV10-3 to TRBJ1-2, with 7 positions matching TRBD1. CDR3 length: 15 amino acids. Germline V gives CDR1 ENHRY, CDR2 SYGVKD. After removal of 0 bases from V and 7 bases from J, the junction contained 8 bases not matched to a gene. In DNA form, the CDR3 reads TGTGCCATCAGTGAGTCTCAGGAGGGGGCGAGTGGCTACACCTTC. It codes for CAISESQEGASGYTF.

CDR3: CASSLSRGLASYNEQFF. The CDR3 DNA reads TGTGCCAGCAGCTTATCCCGGGGGCTAGCTAGTTACAATGAGCAGTTCTTC. The V and J genes are TRBV11-2 and TRBJ2-1; D may be TRBD1 or TRBD2 (6 bases each). The CDR3 spans 17 residues. CDR1 is SGHAT and CDR2 is FQNNGV in the germline V gene. With 2 bases removed from V and 4 bases from J, the gap between germline ends came to 18 bases.

V gene TRBV11-2 combines with J gene TRBJ1-5; 8 positions match TRBD1. The CDR3 sequence is 15 residues long. The germline gives CDR1 SGHAT, CDR2 FQNNGV. Trimming removed 6 bases from V and 6 bases from J; junction bases left unmatched: 10. This CDR3 is CASSPGGGWSQPQHF. The CDR3 bases are TGTGCCAGCAGTCCAGGGGGCGGCTGGAGTCAGCCCCAGCATTTT.

This chain joins TRBV28 and TRBJ2-7, with 9 bases that match TRBD1. Germline values: CDR1 MDHEN, CDR2 SYDVKM. This CDR3 comprises 14 residues. Losses at the gene ends were 5 bases for V and 3 bases for J; bases not matched to a gene: 5. The CDR3 DNA follows: TGTGCCAGCAGTCCAACGGACAGGGGCTACGAGCAGTACTTC. This encodes CASSPTDRGYEQYF.